This record covers a single T cell receptor beta chain. No antigen is known for it. Assay used: immunoSEQ multiplex PCR; TCRdb lists only in-frame clones, some missing. Here the sample spans a few million clones, around nine tenths being singletons. This entry is derived from a study of shared clonotypes between healthy human individuals. Study as a whole: The plates for each donor numbered three CD4 naive, three CD4 memory, two CD8 naive and one CD8 memory. Study-wide results and caveats: Of the naive CD4 clonotypes, roughly 5.5% were shared across several donors. The sampled material consisted only of blood, and tissue repertoires are likely to differ.

The CDR3 extends over 16 amino acids. CDR1 is MDHEN and CDR2 is SYDVKM in the germline V gene. Unmatched junction bases numbered 2, after V lost 2 bases and J lost 2 bases. Sequencing was carried out using naive CD4+ T cells sorted from blood. Subset in this sample: CD45RA+ positively selected. The chain has TRBV28 and TRBJ2-6, with 8 bases aligning to TRBD1. The clonotype comes from a man aged 18-30 years in good health. Written as DNA, the CDR3 is TGTGCCAGCAGTTTACAGGGGGCAGCTGGGGCCAACGTCCTGACTTTC. It codes for CASSLQGAAGANVLTF.